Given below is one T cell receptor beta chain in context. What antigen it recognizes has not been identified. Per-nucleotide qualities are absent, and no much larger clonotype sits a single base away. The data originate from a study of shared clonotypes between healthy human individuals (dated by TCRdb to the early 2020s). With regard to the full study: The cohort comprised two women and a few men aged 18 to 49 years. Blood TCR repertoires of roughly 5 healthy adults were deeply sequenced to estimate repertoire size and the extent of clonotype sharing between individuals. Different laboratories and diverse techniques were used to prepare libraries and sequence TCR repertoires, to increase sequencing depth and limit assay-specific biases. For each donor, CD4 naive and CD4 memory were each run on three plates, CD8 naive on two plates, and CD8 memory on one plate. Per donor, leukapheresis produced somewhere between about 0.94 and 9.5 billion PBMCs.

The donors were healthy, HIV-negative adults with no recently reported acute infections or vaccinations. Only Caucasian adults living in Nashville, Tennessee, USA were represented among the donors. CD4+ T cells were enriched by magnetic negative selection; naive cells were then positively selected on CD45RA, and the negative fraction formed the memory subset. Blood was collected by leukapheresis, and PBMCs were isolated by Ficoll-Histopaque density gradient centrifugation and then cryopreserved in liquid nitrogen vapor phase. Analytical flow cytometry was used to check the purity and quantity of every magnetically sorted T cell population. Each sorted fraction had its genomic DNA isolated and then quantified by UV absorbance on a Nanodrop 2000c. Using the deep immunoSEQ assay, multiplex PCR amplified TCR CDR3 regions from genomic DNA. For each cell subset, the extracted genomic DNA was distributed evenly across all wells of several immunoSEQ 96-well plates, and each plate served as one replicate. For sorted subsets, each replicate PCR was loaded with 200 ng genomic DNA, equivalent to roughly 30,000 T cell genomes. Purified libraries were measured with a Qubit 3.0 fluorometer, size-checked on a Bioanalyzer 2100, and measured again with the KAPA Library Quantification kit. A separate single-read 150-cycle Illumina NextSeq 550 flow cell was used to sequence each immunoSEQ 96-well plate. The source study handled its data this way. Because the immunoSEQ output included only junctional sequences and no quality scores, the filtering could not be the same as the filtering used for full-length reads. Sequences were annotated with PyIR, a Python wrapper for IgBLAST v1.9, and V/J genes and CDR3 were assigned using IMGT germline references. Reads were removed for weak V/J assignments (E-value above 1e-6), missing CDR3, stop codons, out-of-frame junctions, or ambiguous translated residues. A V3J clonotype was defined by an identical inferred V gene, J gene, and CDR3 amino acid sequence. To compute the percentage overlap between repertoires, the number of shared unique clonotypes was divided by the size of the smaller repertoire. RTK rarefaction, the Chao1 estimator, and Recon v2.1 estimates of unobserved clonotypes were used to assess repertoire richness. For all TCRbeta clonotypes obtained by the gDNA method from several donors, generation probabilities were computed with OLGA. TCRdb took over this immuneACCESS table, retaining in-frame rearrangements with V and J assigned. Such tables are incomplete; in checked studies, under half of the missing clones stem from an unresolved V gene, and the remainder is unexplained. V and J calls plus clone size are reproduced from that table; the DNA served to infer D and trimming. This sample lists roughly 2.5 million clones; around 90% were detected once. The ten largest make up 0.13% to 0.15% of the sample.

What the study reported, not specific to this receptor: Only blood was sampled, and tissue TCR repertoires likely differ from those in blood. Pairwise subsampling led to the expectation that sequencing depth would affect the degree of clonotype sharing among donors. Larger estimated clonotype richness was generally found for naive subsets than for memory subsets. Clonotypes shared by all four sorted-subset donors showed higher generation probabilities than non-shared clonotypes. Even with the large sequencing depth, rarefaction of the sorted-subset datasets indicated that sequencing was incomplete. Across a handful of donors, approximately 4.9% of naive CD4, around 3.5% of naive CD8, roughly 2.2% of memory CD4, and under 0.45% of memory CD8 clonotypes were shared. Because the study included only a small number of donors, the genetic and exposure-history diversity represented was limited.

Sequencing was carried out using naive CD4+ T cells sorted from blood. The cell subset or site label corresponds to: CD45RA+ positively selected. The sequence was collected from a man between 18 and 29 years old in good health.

CDR3 loop: CASSMTSGSVTDTQYF. The DNA sequence is as follows: TGTGCCAGCAGCATGACTAGCGGGAGCGTCACAGATACGCAGTATTTT. The chain employs TRBV5-4 and TRBJ2-3; TRBD2 agrees with 12 junctional bases. The CDR3 covers 16 residues, taking in both the cysteine and the phenylalanine. Just the 48-base CDR3 DNA is kept, in frame starting at base 1. According to the germline V gene (reference sequence), CDR1 reads SGHNT and CDR2 reads YYREEE. V and J are trimmed by 4 bases and 2 bases, and the gene matches miss 5 bases of the junction.